Following are 4 T cell receptor beta chains from one sample sequenced in a study of cytomegalovirus exposure and HLA in healthy donors. The PCR employed 60 Vbeta primers together with 13 Jbeta primers. Assay used: immunoSEQ multiplex PCR; TCRdb lists only in-frame clones, some missing. The data contain about 180,000 clones, around 74% of them singletons. Material: PBMCs. The receptors here all came from a male donor in good health and CMV-seronegative.

V is TRBV9 and J is TRBJ1-5, with D tentatively TRBD1 (5 bases). Trimming stripped 3 bases from V and 4 bases from J, with 11 bases between. Germline CDR1 SGDLS, CDR2 YYNGEE. This CDR3 region has 14 residues. CDR3 DNA: TGTGCCAGCAGCGAGGGAGGGGTGAATCAGCCCCAGCATTTT. It yields the protein CASSEGGVNQPQHF.

The genes are TRBV6-1 and TRBJ1-5; D ambiguous. Deletions cut 5 bases from V and 4 bases from J, with 12 bases between. There are 14 residues in the CDR3. Germline-derived CDR1 and CDR2 are MNHNS and SASEGT. This chain's CDR3 is CASSPRGRNQPQHF. The CDR3 bases are TGTGCCAGCAGTCCCAGAGGGAGGAATCAGCCCCAGCATTTT.

This chain connects TRBV7-2 to TRBJ2-6, with D unresolved. Germline V gene lookup returns CDR1 SGHTA and CDR2 FQGNSA. V was pared by 4 bases and J by 4 bases, with 8 bases between. This CDR3 contains 14 residues. The CDR3 is CASSSQAGANVLTF. The CDR3, as DNA: TGTGCCAGCAGCTCTCAGGCAGGGGCCAACGTCCTGACTTTC. The full variable domain, rest sourced from reference TRBV7-2 and TRBJ2-6, is GAGVSQSPSNKVTEKGKDVELRCDPISGHTALYWYRQSLGQGLEFLIYFQGNSAPDKSGLPSDRFSAERTGGSVSTLTIQRTQQEDSAVYLCASSSQAGANVLTFGAGSRLTVL.

V gene TRBV12-5 combines with J gene TRBJ1-1, with no clear D. The germline gives CDR1 LGHNT, CDR2 FRNRAP. This CDR3 region has 13 residues. V was cut by 3 bases and J by 6 bases, with 11 bases left in between. The CDR3 region is CASGFGVSPEAFF. CDR3 coding DNA: TGTGCTAGTGGTTTCGGGGTGAGCCCTGAAGCTTTCTTT.